Shown below are 16 T cell receptor beta chains from a single sample sequenced in a study of shared clonotypes between healthy human individuals. The table came from immunoSEQ multiplex PCR; TCRdb's copy has only in-frame clones and leaves some out. The profile shows millions of clones, over 85% of them singletons. The sample was naive CD4+ T cells sorted from blood. Described subset: CD45RA+ positively selected. These receptors were collected from a man aged 18 to 29 in good health.

The rearrangement uses TRBV12-5 and TRBJ2-5; D may correspond to TRBD1 or TRBD2 (6 bases each). The V and J ends lost 2 bases and 3 bases respectively, with 16 bases between them. Germline assignment: CDR1 LGHNT and CDR2 FRNRAP. The CDR3 runs to 16 residues. The CDR3 DNA sequence: TGTGCTAGTGGTTTGCCCCCCGGGGGCTTGGAAGAGACCCAGTACTTC. Its translation is CASGLPPGGLEETQYF. The full variable domain, rest sourced from reference TRBV12-5 and TRBJ2-5, is DARVTQTPRHKVTEMGQEVTMRCQPILGHNTVFWYRQTMMQGLELLAYFRNRAPLDDSGMPKDRFSAEMPDATLATLKIQPSEPRDSAVYFCASGLPPGGLEETQYFGPGTRLLVL.

For this clone: This specimen includes other DNA sequences encoding the same CDR3. The rearrangement uses TRBV4-2 and TRBJ2-5; D uncertain. The V end lost 1 base, the J end lost 4 bases, and 4 bases lay between the germline ends. The V gene's germline CDR1 is LGHNA and CDR2 YNFKEQ. The CDR3 has 12 amino acids. The chain's CDR3 is CASSQAGETQYF. DNA of the CDR3: TGTGCCAGCAGCCAAGCGGGAGAGACCCAGTACTTC.

CDR3 bases: TGTGCCAGCAGCTTGGGGGGACAGGCCCCGAACACTGAAGCTTTCTTT. It yields the protein CASSLGGQAPNTEAFF. The chain uses TRBV5-4 and TRBJ1-1; 8 positions match TRBD1. There are 16 residues in the CDR3. V was pared by 0 bases and J by 1 base, with 5 bases of the junction left unmatched. The germline V gene encodes CDR1 SGHNT and CDR2 YYREEE (reference sequence).

For this clone: Other nucleotide sequences from this sample produce the same CDR3. V and J are TRBV19 and TRBJ1-1; D remains unclear. V lost 1 base and J lost 0, with 6 bases in between. The CDR3 extends over 14 amino acids. Germline V gene lookup returns CDR1 LNHDA and CDR2 SQIVND (reference sequence). DNA for the CDR3: TGTGCCAGTAGTATAGCACACTTGAACACTGAAGCTTTCTTT. This encodes CASSIAHLNTEAFF. Combining the CDR3 with reference TRBV19 and TRBJ1-1 gives the whole variable domain DGGITQSPKYLFRKEGQNVTLSCEQNLNHDAMYWYRQDPGQGLRLIYYSQIVNDFQKGDIAEGYSVSREKKESFPLTVTSAQKNPTAFYLCASSIAHLNTEAFFGQGTRLTVV.

This chain connects TRBV2 to TRBJ2-7, with 8 bases that match TRBD2. This CDR3 region has 15 residues. The trim removed 5 bases at V and 0 bases at J, leaving 6 bases unmatched. Germline values: CDR1 SNHLY, CDR2 FYNNEI. The DNA for the CDR3 is TGTGCCAGCAGTACAAGCGGGGGAAGCTCCTACGAGCAGTACTTC. This encodes CASSTSGGSSYEQYF.

The sample holds a few counts of this clone. V and J are TRBV28 and TRBJ1-6; D gene uncertain. The CDR3 contains 12 residues. V lost 5 bases, J lost 7 bases, and 6 bases lay in between. Per germline, CDR1 MDHEN and CDR2 SYDVKM. The CDR3 spells CASSVVNSPLHF. CDR3 coding DNA: TGTGCCAGCAGTGTCGTAAATTCACCCCTCCACTTT.

CDR3 in DNA: TGTGCCAGCAGAACGGAGAGGAACTATGGCTACACCTTC. It yields the protein CASRTERNYGYTF. The chain carries TRBV6-4 and TRBJ1-2, with D unresolved. V shed 6 bases and J shed 2 bases, with 10 bases lying between them. Germline assignment: CDR1 MRHNA and CDR2 SNTAGT. This CDR3 has 13 amino acids.

The chain recombines TRBV6-1 with TRBJ2-7; TRBD1 agrees at 8 bases. Germline V gene sequence: CDR1 MNHNS, CDR2 SASEGT. Trimming cost V 6 bases and J 9 bases; bases outside gene matches: 13. CDR3 length: 14 amino acids. CDR3 protein: CASSERTGTLVQYF. The DNA of the CDR3 is TGTGCCAGCAGCGAGAGGACAGGGACCCTCGTGCAGTACTTC.

As concerns this clone: The identical CDR3 is also encoded by other nucleotide sequences in the sample. The gene calls are TRBV29-1 and TRBJ2-5, with D tentatively TRBD1 or TRBD2 (5 bases each). Trimming left V 3 bases short and J 4 bases short, with 12 bases between. This CDR3 has 13 residues. The germline V gene encodes CDR1 SQVTM and CDR2 ANQGSEA. This CDR3 is CSVERGAGETQYF. Written as DNA, the CDR3 is TGCAGCGTTGAGAGGGGTGCAGGAGAGACCCAGTACTTC.

Comments on this clone: This CDR3 is also generated by other DNA sequences in the sample. The V and J genes are TRBV11-2 and TRBJ2-7; D gene ambiguous. V was cut by 1 base and J by 4 bases, with 5 bases left in between. Germline loops: CDR1 SGHAT, CDR2 FQNNGV. CDR3 length: 12 residues. CDR3 sequence (DNA): TGTGCCAGCAGCTTAGCGGGTTACGAGCAGTACTTC. Its protein product is CASSLAGYEQYF. Variable domain in full (rest from reference TRBV11-2 and TRBJ2-7): EAGVAQSPRYKIIEKRQSVAFWCNPISGHATLYWYQQILGQGPKLLIQFQNNGVVDDSQLPKDRFSAERLKGVDSTLKIQPAKLEDSAVYLCASSLAGYEQYFGPGTRLTVT.

This clone was observed a single time. This may be a read error: a much more frequent sequence differs by one nucleotide. The sample carries other DNA sequences with the same CDR3. The chain employs TRBV30 and TRBJ2-7; D remains ambiguous. The CDR3 sequence is 11 residues long. V gave up 0 bases and J gave up 4 bases, with 4 bases separating them. The germline V gene encodes CDR1 GTSNPN and CDR2 SVGIG (reference sequence). CDR3 residues: CAWSVRYEQYF. In DNA, the CDR3 is TGTGCCTGGAGTGTAAGGTACGAGCAGTACTTC.

The CDR3 nucleotides read TGTGCCAGCAGCTTAGATGGGATAGCGGGAGTGGAGCAGTTCTTC. Translation gives CASSLDGIAGVEQFF. V gene TRBV11-2 combines with J gene TRBJ2-1, with 9 bases identical to TRBD2. With V trimmed by 0 bases and J by 10 bases, 7 bases remained unmatched. The CDR3 is 15 amino acids. Germline CDR1 is SGHAT and CDR2 is FQNNGV. The entire variable domain, with the rest obtained from reference TRBV11-2 and TRBJ2-1, is as follows: EAGVAQSPRYKIIEKRQSVAFWCNPISGHATLYWYQQILGQGPKLLIQFQNNGVVDDSQLPKDRFSAERLKGVDSTLKIQPAKLEDSAVYLCASSLDGIAGVEQFFGPGTRLTVL.

This rearrangement joins TRBV11-2 to TRBJ2-3, with TRBD1 matching 7 bases. Germline V lookup: CDR1 SGHAT, CDR2 FQNNGV. V lost 7 bases, J lost 2 bases, and 9 bases stayed unmatched. The CDR3 is 15 amino acids. The DNA for the CDR3 is TGTGCCAGCATCGTGCAGGGACAGCACACAGATACGCAGTATTTT. Translation: CASIVQGQHTDTQYF.

The chain carries TRBV6-6 and TRBJ1-1, with 9 bases identical to TRBD1. This CDR3 has 13 amino acids. The germline V gene has CDR1 MNHNY and CDR2 SVGAGI (reference sequence). The V and J ends lost 5 bases and 9 bases, in that order; junction bases with no gene match: 7. CDR3 protein: CASSLEQGAKAFF. The CDR3 region has the DNA TGTGCCAGCAGTCTTGAACAGGGGGCGAAAGCTTTCTTT.

The chain joins TRBV5-6 to TRBJ1-5; D unclear. Germline CDR1 SGHDT, CDR2 YYEEEE. V lost 4 bases to trimming and J lost 1 base, with 9 bases between them. The CDR3 has 14 residues. CDR3 DNA: TGTGCCAGCAGCCCCTTGACGAGCAATCAGCCCCAGCATTTT. It specifies CASSPLTSNQPQHF.

The V call is TRBV29-1, the J call TRBJ1-4; D is ambiguous. The CDR3 loop spans 16 amino acids. The V gene lost 2 bases and the J gene lost 3 bases, with 16 bases spanning the gap. Germline-derived CDR1 and CDR2 are SQVTM and ANQGSEA. The DNA for the CDR3 is TGCAGCGTTGAATATAGGTGTGTTCGTTCTAATGAAAAACTGTTTTTT. Amino acid sequence: CSVEYRCVRSNEKLFF.